This T cell receptor beta chain was obtained from a study of shared clonotypes between healthy human individuals. Only CD45RO-negative cells positively selected for CCR7 counted as naive CD8 cells, so terminally differentiated effector memory CD45RA+ cells were excluded. Points on this clone: The antigen is unknown.

Findings of the study overall: Naive subsets typically showed greater estimated richness than memory subsets. Blood alone was sampled, and tissue repertoires likely differ.

CDR3 length: 18 residues. V shed 10 bases, J shed 4 bases, and the junction held 20 bases outside the gene matches. Germline-derived CDR1 and CDR2 are SNHLY and FYNNEI. Sorted-subset replicate PCRs used 200 ng DNA, some 33,000 T cell genomes. Profiling relied on immunoSEQ multiplex PCR, and the TCRdb table lists in-frame clones only, not all of them. The sample yields some 2,100,000 clones, more than 85% seen once. The material sequenced was naive CD8+ T cells from PBMCs. The receptor comes from a man aged 18-30 years in good health. Some clones in this sample may be carry-over from other donors' samples. The gene calls are TRBV2 and TRBJ2-5; TRBD2 agrees at 11 bases. CDR3 protein: CATPERKGLAEVLETQYF. The CDR3 region has the DNA TGTGCCACACCCGAGAGAAAGGGACTAGCGGAAGTCTTAGAGACCCAGTACTTC.